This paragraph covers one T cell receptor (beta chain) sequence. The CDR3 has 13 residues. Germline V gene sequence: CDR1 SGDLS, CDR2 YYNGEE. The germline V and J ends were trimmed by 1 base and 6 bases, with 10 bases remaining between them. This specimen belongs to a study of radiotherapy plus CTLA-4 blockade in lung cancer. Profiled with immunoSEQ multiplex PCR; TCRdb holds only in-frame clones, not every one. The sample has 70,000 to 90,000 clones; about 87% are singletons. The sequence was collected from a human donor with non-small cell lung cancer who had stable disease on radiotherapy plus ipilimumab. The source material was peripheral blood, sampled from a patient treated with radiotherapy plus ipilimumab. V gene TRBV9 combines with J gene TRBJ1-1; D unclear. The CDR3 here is CASSVTLGAEAFF. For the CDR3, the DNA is TGTGCCAGCAGCGTAACTTTAGGAGCTGAAGCTTTCTTT.